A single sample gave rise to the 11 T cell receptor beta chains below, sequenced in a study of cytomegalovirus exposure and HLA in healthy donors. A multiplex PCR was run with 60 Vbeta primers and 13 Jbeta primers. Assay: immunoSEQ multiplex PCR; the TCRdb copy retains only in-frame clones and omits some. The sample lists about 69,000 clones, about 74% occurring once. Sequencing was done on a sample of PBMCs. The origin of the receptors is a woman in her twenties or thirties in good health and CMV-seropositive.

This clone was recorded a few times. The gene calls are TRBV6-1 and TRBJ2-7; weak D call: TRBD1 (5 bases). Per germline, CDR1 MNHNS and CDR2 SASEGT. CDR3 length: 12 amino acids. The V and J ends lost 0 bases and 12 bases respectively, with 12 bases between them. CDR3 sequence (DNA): TGTGCCAGCAGTGAAGCTGGACAAGTTAGGTACTTC. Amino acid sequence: CASSEAGQVRYF.

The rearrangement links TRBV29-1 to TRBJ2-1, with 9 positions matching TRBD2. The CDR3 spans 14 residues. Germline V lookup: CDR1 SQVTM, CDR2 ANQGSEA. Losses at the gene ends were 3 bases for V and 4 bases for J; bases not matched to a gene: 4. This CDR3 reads CSVDETSGYNEQFF. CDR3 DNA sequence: TGCAGCGTTGACGAGACTAGCGGATACAATGAGCAGTTCTTC.

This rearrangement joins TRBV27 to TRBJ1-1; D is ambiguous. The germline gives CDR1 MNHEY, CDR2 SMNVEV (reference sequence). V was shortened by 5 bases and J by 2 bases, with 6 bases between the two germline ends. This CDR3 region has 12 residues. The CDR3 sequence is CASSGINTEAFF. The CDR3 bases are TGTGCCAGCAGTGGCATCAACACTGAAGCTTTCTTT.

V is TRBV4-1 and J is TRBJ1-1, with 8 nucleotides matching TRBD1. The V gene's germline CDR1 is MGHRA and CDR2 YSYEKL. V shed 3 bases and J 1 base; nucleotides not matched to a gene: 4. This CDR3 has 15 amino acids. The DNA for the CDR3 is TGCGCCAGCAGCCACAGGACAGGGCGGAACACTGAAGCTTTCTTT. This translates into CASSHRTGRNTEAFF.

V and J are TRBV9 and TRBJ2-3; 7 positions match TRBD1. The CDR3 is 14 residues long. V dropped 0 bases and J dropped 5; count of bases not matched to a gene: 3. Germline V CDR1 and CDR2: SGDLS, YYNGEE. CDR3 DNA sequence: TGTGCCAGCAGCGTAGGACAGGGTGGAGATACGCAGTATTTT. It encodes CASSVGQGGDTQYF. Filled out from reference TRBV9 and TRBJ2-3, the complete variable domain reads DSGVTQTPKHLITATGQRVTLRCSPRSGDLSVYWYQQSLDQGLQFLIQYYNGEERAKGNILERFSAQQFPDLHSELNLSSLELGDSALYFCASSVGQGGDTQYFGPGTRLTVL.

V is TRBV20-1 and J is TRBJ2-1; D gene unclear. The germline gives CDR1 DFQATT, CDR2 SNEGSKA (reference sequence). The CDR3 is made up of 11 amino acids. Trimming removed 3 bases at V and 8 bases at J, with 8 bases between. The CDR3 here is CSASRVDEQFF. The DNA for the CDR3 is TGCAGTGCTAGTCGTGTCGATGAGCAGTTCTTC.

CDR3 residues: CASNKREGNEQFF. CDR3 nucleotides: TGTGCCAGCAACAAGCGGGAGGGGAATGAGCAGTTCTTC. The chain uses TRBV21-1 and TRBJ2-1; TRBD2, the D gene given by the table, was not confirmed from the DNA. TRBV21-1 is a pseudogene segment. This CDR3 spans 13 amino acids.

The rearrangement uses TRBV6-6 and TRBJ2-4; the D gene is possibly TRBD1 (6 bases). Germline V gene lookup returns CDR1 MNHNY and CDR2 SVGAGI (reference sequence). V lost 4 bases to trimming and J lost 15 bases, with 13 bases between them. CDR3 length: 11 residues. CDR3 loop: CASSSGTRGYF. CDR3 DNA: TGTGCCAGCAGTTCGGGGACAAGGGGGTACTTC.

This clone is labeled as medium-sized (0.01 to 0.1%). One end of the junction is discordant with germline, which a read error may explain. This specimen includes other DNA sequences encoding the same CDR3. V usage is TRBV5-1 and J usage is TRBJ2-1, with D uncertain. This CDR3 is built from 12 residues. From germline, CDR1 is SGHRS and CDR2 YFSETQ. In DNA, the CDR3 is TGTGCCAGCAGCTTGAGCCGTAATGAGCAGTTCTTC. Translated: CASSLSRNEQFF. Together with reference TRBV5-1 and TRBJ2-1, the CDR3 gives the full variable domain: KAGVTQTPRYLIKTRGQQVTLSCSPISGHRSVSWYQQTPGQGLQFLFEYFSETQRNKGNFPGRFSGRQFSNSRSEMNVSTLELGDSALYLCASSLSRNEQFFGPGTRLTVL.

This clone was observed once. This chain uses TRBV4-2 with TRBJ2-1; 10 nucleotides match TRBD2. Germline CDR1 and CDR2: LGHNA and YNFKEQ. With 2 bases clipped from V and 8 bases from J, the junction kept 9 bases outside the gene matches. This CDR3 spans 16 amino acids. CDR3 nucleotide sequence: TGTGCCAGCAGCCAACCCGGCAAGCGGGAGGGCGATGAGCAGTTCTTC. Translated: CASSQPGKREGDEQFF.

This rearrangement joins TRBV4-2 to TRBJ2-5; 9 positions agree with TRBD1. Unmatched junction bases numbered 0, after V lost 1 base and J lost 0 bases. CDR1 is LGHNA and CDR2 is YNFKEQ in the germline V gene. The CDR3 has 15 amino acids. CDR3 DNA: TGTGCCAGCAGCCAAGGGGACAGGGACCAAGAGACCCAGTACTTC. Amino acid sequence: CASSQGDRDQETQYF.